This T cell receptor (beta chain) emerged from a study of T-cell reconstitution after alpha-beta-depleted transplantation in children. Overall study findings and caveats: Expanded graft clones, several hundred of them, were reportedly the source of alpha-beta T cells about two months after transplant. Diversity of TCRbeta at day 60 was high in some patients, arising from surviving recipient T cells and thymic progenitors.

The CDR3 spans 16 residues. V gave up 5 bases and J gave up 0 bases; unmatched junction bases: 8. The authors prepared the TCRbeta library with unique molecular identifiers. TCRdb redid the calling of the PCR reads with MiXCR, one entry per CDR3 protein. The table has approximately 120,000 distinct CDR3 sequences, 8.5% to 10% seen once. This clonotype was detected many times. The antigen remains unidentified. The sequence was collected from a girl in the first two years of life who had a stem cell transplant for combined immunodeficiency, so the T cells may come from the graft donor. This material consisted of PBMCs, mostly from graft donor cells, taken 180 days after TCRalphabeta/CD19-depleted stem cell transplant. The chain joins TRBV12-3 or TRBV12-4 to TRBJ2-7, with 9 nucleotides matching TRBD2. The CDR3 loop reads CASSASGDPSSYEQYF. DNA of the CDR3: TGTGCCAGCAGTGCTAGCGGGGATCCCAGCTCCTACGAGCAGTACTTC.